Sequencing of this TCR beta chain was carried out in a study of pediatric ulcerative colitis. CDR1 is SGHDT, CDR2 YYEEEE, per germline. The CDR3 covers 14 residues. The V gene lost 3 bases and the J gene lost 4 bases, with 14 bases spanning the gap. The rectum was sampled with one to two pinch biopsies at colonoscopy. Sequencing used immunoSEQ multiplex PCR; TCRdb keeps in-frame clones, though not all of them. The data show roughly 23,000 clones, around 64% seen once. Input material: gut tissue. The chain links TRBV5-6 to TRBJ2-7, with D perhaps TRBD1 (6 bases). The source of this sequence is a boy younger than 18 with severe ulcerative colitis. The CDR3 is CASSSSGTPYEQYF. CDR3 coding DNA: TGTGCCAGCAGCTCATCCGGGACACCTTACGAGCAGTACTTC.